Presented here are 32 T cell receptor beta chains from one specimen sequenced in a study of blood T cell repertoires in COVID-19. Sequenced by immunoSEQ multiplex PCR; TCRdb stores in-frame clones only, minus some. The sample yields under 95,000 clones, over 80% seen once. The material sequenced was peripheral blood. These receptors were obtained from a woman older than 75 with acute or convalescent COVID-19.

There are a few counts of this clone. The CDR3 region has the DNA TGTGCCAGCAGCTTAAACCGAGGCGGGAGTCTCAATGAGCAGTTCTTC. Its translation: CASSLNRGGSLNEQFF. The V gene is TRBV7-3, the J gene TRBJ2-1; TRBD2 aligns across 7 bases. The CDR3 runs to 16 residues. J gave up 6 bases and V 1 base, and 9 bases lay outside the gene matches. Germline CDR1 reads SGHTA; CDR2 reads FQGTGA.

The V call is TRBV7-6, the J call TRBJ1-3; the D gene is possibly TRBD1 (6 bases). Per the germline V gene, CDR1 is SGHVS and CDR2 is FNYEAQ. V was cut by 4 bases and J by 1 base, with 14 bases left in between. This CDR3 has 16 amino acids. The CDR3 region is CASSYQQGRSGNTIYF. The CDR3, as DNA: TGTGCCAGCAGCTACCAACAGGGACGTTCTGGAAACACCATATATTTT.

The rearrangement joins TRBV6-1 to TRBJ2-3, with D maybe TRBD2 (5 bases). The CDR3 consists of 15 residues. The germline V gene has CDR1 MNHNS and CDR2 SASEGT. V lost 6 bases to trimming and J lost 4 bases, with 17 bases between them. The CDR3 region is CASRKLGSAADTQYF. The CDR3 DNA follows: TGTGCCAGCAGAAAGCTGGGTAGCGCCGCAGATACGCAGTATTTT.

The chain carries TRBV5-1 and TRBJ2-2; possible D gene TRBD2, 6 bases. Trimming took off 2 bases at V and 8 bases at J, with 10 bases between the two ends. CDR3 length: 13 residues. Germline values: CDR1 SGHRS, CDR2 YFSETQ. In nucleotides, the CDR3 is TGCGCCAGCAGCTTCGGCGGGACTGGGGAGCTGTTTTTT. Its protein product is CASSFGGTGELFF.

This clone turned up a few times. This chain uses TRBV4-1 with TRBJ2-2; D is unclear. The CDR3 covers 14 residues. Trimming left V 3 bases short and J 5 bases short, with 10 bases between. Germline V lookup: CDR1 MGHRA, CDR2 YSYEKL. CDR3 residues: CASSQSLRTGELFF. The CDR3 region has the DNA TGCGCCAGCAGCCAGTCGTTGAGGACCGGGGAGCTGTTTTTT.

The chain employs TRBV27 and TRBJ1-5; no definite D call. The V end was cut by 0 bases, the J end by 2 bases, with 8 bases between. The CDR3 length is 15 residues. Per the germline V gene, CDR1 is MNHEY and CDR2 is SMNVEV (reference sequence). The CDR3 nucleotides read TGTGCCAGCAGTTTATCCTATACTGGCAATCAGCCCCAGCATTTT. It yields the protein CASSLSYTGNQPQHF.

The DNA of the CDR3 is TGTGCCAGCAGCCCCGGACAGGGGTCAAACATTCAGTACTTC. Translating gives CASSPGQGSNIQYF. This sequence joins TRBV7-3 and TRBJ2-4; 9 bases are shared with TRBD1. Germline CDR1 and CDR2: SGHTA and FQGTGA. This CDR3 comprises 14 residues. V shed 5 bases and J 6 bases; nucleotides not matched to a gene: 5.

In this sample, this clone turned up a few times. This rearrangement joins TRBV11-3 to TRBJ2-3, with 7 nucleotides matching TRBD2. CDR1 SGHNT and CDR2 YENEEA come from the germline V gene. The CDR3 consists of 13 residues. The junction had 1 base not matched to a gene; V was cut back by 3 bases and J by 4 bases. The CDR3 loop reads CASSFTSADTQYF. The DNA for the CDR3 is TGTGCCAGCAGCTTTACTAGCGCAGATACGCAGTATTTT.

The genes are TRBV5-8 and TRBJ1-6; no reliable D call. The CDR3 is made up of 14 amino acids. Germline CDR1 and CDR2: SGHTS and YDEGEE. V lost 7 bases, J lost 4 bases, and 12 bases lay in between. CDR3 DNA: TGTGCCAGCGCCCCGGGGTCTTATAATTCACCCCTCCACTTT. Translation gives CASAPGSYNSPLHF.

The chain combines TRBV24-1 with TRBJ2-3, with 8 bases that match TRBD1. Germline lookup yields CDR1 KGHDR and CDR2 SFDVKD. This CDR3 is built from 17 residues. With V trimmed by 3 bases and J by 2 bases, 9 bases remained unmatched. The CDR3 nucleotides are TGTGCCACCAGTGATATTCCGGGACAGGAACACACAGATACGCAGTATTTT. Encoded protein: CATSDIPGQEHTDTQYF.

The chain couples TRBV21-1 to TRBJ2-6; TRBD2 reflects the table's D call only, with no check against the DNA. TRBV21-1 is a pseudogene segment. The CDR3 has 17 residues. The CDR3 reads CASSKSTGFSGANVLTF. For the CDR3, the DNA is TGTGCCAGCAGCAAAAGTACGGGATTCTCTGGGGCCAACGTCCTGACTTTC.

The rearrangement links TRBV18 to TRBJ1-1; possibly TRBD1 for D (6 bases). The V gene's germline CDR1 is KGHSH and CDR2 LQKENI. The ends were cut back, 3 bases at V and 6 bases at J, with 8 bases in the middle. CDR3 size: 12 residues. As DNA, the CDR3 is TGTGCCAGCTCACCGGGACAATCTGAAGCTTTCTTT. It specifies CASSPGQSEAFF.

The chain uses TRBV7-8 and TRBJ1-1; 7 nucleotides line up with TRBD1. V trimming: 5 bases; J trimming: 12 bases; junction bases outside the gene matches: 12. This CDR3 region has 13 residues. The germline V gene encodes CDR1 SGHVS and CDR2 FQNEAQ. The CDR3 sequence: CASSADRLEETFF. CDR3 nucleotides: TGTGCCAGCAGCGCGGACAGGCTAGAAGAGACTTTCTTT. Filled out from reference TRBV7-8 and TRBJ1-1, the complete variable domain reads GAGVSQSPRYKVAKRGQDVALRCDPISGHVSLFWYQQALGQGPEFLTYFQNEAQLDKSGLPSDRFFAERPEGSVSTLKIQRTQQEDSAVYLCASSADRLEETFFGQGTRLTVV.

This clone came up once. The chain carries TRBV1 and TRBJ2-7; the D call of TRBD2 is as the table states it, not checked on the DNA. TRBV1 is tagged as a pseudogene. The CDR3 loop spans 15 amino acids. The CDR3: CTSFSGTSRTYEQYF. In DNA form, the CDR3 reads TGCACCAGCTTTTCCGGGACTTCTAGGACCTACGAGCAGTACTTC.

V and J are TRBV15 and TRBJ2-5; D might be TRBD1 (5 bases). The ends were cut back, 3 bases at V and 4 bases at J, with 15 bases in the middle. Germline CDR1 and CDR2: LNHNV and YYDKDF (reference sequence). CDR3 length equals 15 residues. CDR3: CATSSTPWGPETQYF. CDR3 sequence (DNA): TGTGCCACCAGCAGTACCCCGTGGGGCCCAGAGACCCAGTACTTC.

The chain recombines TRBV5-1 with TRBJ2-5; 8 bases line up with TRBD1. The CDR3 runs to 15 residues. V dropped 4 bases and J dropped 1; count of bases not matched to a gene: 6. CDR1 and CDR2 (germline): SGHRS, YFSETQ. CDR3 bases: TGCGCCAGCAGCCAAAACACAGGGGGCCAAGAGACCCAGTACTTC. Protein sequence: CASSQNTGGQETQYF.

The chain recombines TRBV25-1 with TRBJ2-7; the D is unclear. With 7 bases removed from V and 2 bases from J, the gap between germline ends came to 12 bases. CDR3 length: 13 amino acids. Germline V gives CDR1 MGHDK, CDR2 SYGVNS. The CDR3 is CASMAGFPYEQYF. DNA for the CDR3: TGTGCCAGCATGGCAGGCTTCCCCTACGAGCAGTACTTC.

This clone was counted once. The chain carries TRBV6-4 and TRBJ2-4; tentatively, D is TRBD1 (6 bases). Looked up from germline, CDR1 is MRHNA and CDR2 is SNTAGT. Trimming pared 4 bases from V and 7 bases from J, leaving 14 bases between. This CDR3 is built from 14 residues. The CDR3 here is CASSVSYRDNIQYF. The CDR3 nucleotides are TGTGCCAGCAGTGTCAGTTACAGGGATAACATTCAGTACTTC.

V gene TRBV5-1 combines with J gene TRBJ2-7; 8 positions match TRBD2. The CDR3 consists of 14 residues. The germline V gene encodes CDR1 SGHRS and CDR2 YFSETQ. V trimming: 2 bases; J trimming: 10 bases; junction bases outside the gene matches: 11. The DNA of the CDR3 is TGCGCCAGCAGCTTCTCCGGGACTAGTTCCGTTCAGTACTTC. Translated: CASSFSGTSSVQYF.

The chain employs TRBV5-4 and TRBJ1-1, with D perhaps TRBD1 (5 bases). This CDR3 is 14 amino acids long. Germline V gives CDR1 SGHNT, CDR2 YYREEE (reference sequence). Trimming removed 4 bases from V and 0 bases from J, with 10 bases in between. CDR3 in amino acids: CASSRQPVNTEAFF. The CDR3 nucleotides are TGTGCCAGCAGCCGACAGCCAGTGAACACTGAAGCTTTCTTT.

Only one count was recorded for this clone. This chain uses TRBV11-2 with TRBJ2-7, with TRBD2 as a possible D gene (5 bases). Trimming stripped 1 base from V and 2 bases from J, with 12 bases between. Germline CDR1 is SGHAT and CDR2 is FQNNGV. The CDR3 spans 15 residues. The CDR3 DNA is TGTGCCAGCAGCTTAGGAGGCGGGCTAGCCTACGAGCAGTACTTC. This translates into CASSLGGGLAYEQYF.

The rearrangement uses TRBV19 and TRBJ2-5, with D perhaps TRBD2 (7 bases). Trimming removed 1 base from V and 5 bases from J, with 17 bases in between. The CDR3 extends over 16 amino acids. The germline V gene has CDR1 LNHDA and CDR2 SQIVND (reference sequence). CDR3 loop: CASSIVSGGRSETQYF. As DNA, the CDR3 is TGTGCCAGTAGTATAGTTTCCGGGGGGCGATCGGAGACCCAGTACTTC.

The chain couples TRBV5-1 to TRBJ1-3; possibly TRBD1 for D (5 bases). The V end was cut by 4 bases, the J end by 3 bases, with 17 bases between. This CDR3 comprises 16 residues. The germline CDR1 and CDR2 sequences are SGHRS and YFSETQ. CDR3 sequence reads: CASSTDGAGGGNTIYF. In nucleotides, the CDR3 is TGCGCCAGCAGCACGGACGGGGCGGGAGGTGGAAACACCATATATTTT. Complete variable domain (other parts from reference TRBV5-1 and TRBJ1-3): KAGVTQTPRYLIKTRGQQVTLSCSPISGHRSVSWYQQTPGQGLQFLFEYFSETQRNKGNFPGRFSGRQFSNSRSEMNVSTLELGDSALYLCASSTDGAGGGNTIYFGEGSWLTVV.

The chain carries TRBV11-3 and TRBJ2-1; possible D gene TRBD1, 6 bases. Looked up from germline, CDR1 is SGHNT and CDR2 is YENEEA. This CDR3 is built from 16 residues. The V end was cut by 5 bases, the J end by 7 bases, with 21 bases between. The CDR3 DNA is TGTGCCAGCAGCAGAGGGGGTACGACAGTACTGAATGAGCAGTTCTTC. It specifies CASSRGGTTVLNEQFF. Looking up the rest from reference TRBV11-3 and TRBJ2-1 gives the full variable domain: EAGVVQSPRYKIIEKKQPVAFWCNPISGHNTLYWYLQNLGQGPELLIRYENEEAVDDSQLPKDRFSAERLKGVDSTLKIQPAELGDSAVYLCASSRGGTTVLNEQFFGPGTRLTVL.

About this clone itself: The same CDR3 arises from other DNA sequences in this sample as well. The CDR3 sequence is CASSSGTSAAYNEQFF. The DNA of the CDR3 is TGTGCCAGCAGTAGTGGGACTAGCGCCGCCTACAATGAGCAGTTCTTC. V and J are TRBV6-2 or TRBV6-3 and TRBJ2-1; the match to TRBD2 covers 10 bases. This CDR3 contains 16 residues. Germline-derived CDR1 and CDR2 are MNHEY and SVGEGT. The trim removed 5 bases at V and 2 bases at J, leaving 6 bases unmatched.

CDR3 region: CASSASPGQGTQYF. CDR3 sequence (DNA): TGTGCCAGCAGCGCCTCACCGGGACAGGGGACCCAGTACTTC. V and J are TRBV9 and TRBJ2-5; 9 nucleotides line up with TRBD1. The germline gives CDR1 SGDLS, CDR2 YYNGEE. With V trimmed by 3 bases and J by 7 bases, 7 bases remained unmatched. This CDR3 is built from 14 residues.

The rearrangement uses TRBV24-1 and TRBJ2-7, with D tentatively TRBD2 (5 bases). There are 12 residues in the CDR3. The germline CDR1 and CDR2 sequences are KGHDR and SFDVKD. Deletions cut 5 bases from V and 7 bases from J, with 11 bases between. The CDR3 reads CATSGQRGEQYF. In DNA form, the CDR3 reads TGTGCCACCAGTGGGCAACGAGGGGAGCAGTACTTC.

The genes are TRBV5-1 and TRBJ2-2; 11 nucleotides line up with TRBD1. Germline loops: CDR1 SGHRS, CDR2 YFSETQ. The CDR3 totals 18 residues. V lost 4 bases, J lost 5 bases, and 13 bases stayed unmatched. The DNA for the CDR3 is TGCGCCAGCAGCCCCGGGACAGGGGGTAAAAGGGTAACCGGGGAGCTGTTTTTT. Amino acids: CASSPGTGGKRVTGELFF.

V and J are TRBV7-9 and TRBJ2-7, with TRBD1 matching over 10 bases. The CDR3 length is 15 residues. J gave up 7 bases and V 5 bases, and 11 bases lay outside the gene matches. The V gene's germline CDR1 is SEHNR and CDR2 FQNEAQ (reference sequence). CDR3 DNA: TGTGCCAGCAGCCCCCCGGGACAGGGGTTGGGTGAGCAGTACTTC. Translated, it gives CASSPPGQGLGEQYF.

The chain has TRBV21-1 and TRBJ2-3; no DNA check was done on the table's D call, TRBD2. TRBV21-1 corresponds to a pseudogene. The CDR3 covers 14 residues. CDR3 bases: TGTGCCAGCAGCAAATCCCCCGGCACAGATACGCAGTATTTT. The encoded protein is CASSKSPGTDTQYF.

The V gene is TRBV9, the J gene TRBJ1-2; TRBD1 is a possible D gene (5 bases). The CDR3 loop spans 15 amino acids. Trimming left V 5 bases short and J 2 bases short, with 16 bases between. The germline gives CDR1 SGDLS, CDR2 YYNGEE. CDR3 in DNA: TGTGCCAGCAGACAAGGGGAGGGAGCCAACTATGGCTACACCTTC. Translated: CASRQGEGANYGYTF.

The genes are TRBV11-1 and TRBJ2-1, with TRBD1 as a possible D gene (6 bases). This CDR3 region has 15 residues. Germline lookup yields CDR1 SGHAT and CDR2 FQDESV (reference sequence). V shed 5 bases and J shed 7 bases, with 18 bases lying between them. CDR3 nucleotides: TGTGCCAGCAGCCAACAGGGTAGAGGTTGGAATGAGCAGTTCTTC. Protein: CASSQQGRGWNEQFF.